This entry lists 31 T cell receptor beta chains sequenced from one sample in a study of shared clonotypes between healthy human individuals. The repertoire was sequenced with immunoSEQ multiplex PCR; TCRdb's copy has only in-frame clones and lacks some. The data contain about 2.4 million clones, roughly 93% of them seen just once; the ten biggest clones take up approximately 0.35%. The sequencing sample was made of naive CD4+ T cells from PBMCs. Subset defined: CD45RA+ positively selected. Source of these receptors: a man aged 18-30 years in good health. Some clones in this sample may be carry-over from other donors' samples.

The rearrangement uses TRBV27 and TRBJ1-1, with D unclear. The CDR3 length is 13 residues. Germline V lookup: CDR1 MNHEY, CDR2 SMNVEV (reference sequence). Trimming took 1 base from V and 6 from J, leaving 9 bases between them. Here the CDR3 DNA reads TGTGCCAGCAGTTTATATGGCGGCTCTGAAGCTTTCTTT. Its translation: CASSLYGGSEAFF.

Here the CDR3 reads CSTPGDRGTDTQYF. CDR3 bases: TGCAGCACCCCGGGGGACAGGGGTACAGATACGCAGTATTTT. J is TRBJ2-3 and V is TRBV29-1; the match to TRBD1 covers 10 bases. The CDR3 totals 14 residues. V trimming: 8 bases; J trimming: 3 bases; junction bases outside the gene matches: 8. CDR1 and CDR2 (germline): SQVTM, ANQGSEA.

In nucleotides, the CDR3 is TGTGCCAGCAGTTCCAATACAGGGGGGAATGAAAAACTGTTTTTT. It yields the protein CASSSNTGGNEKLFF. The rearrangement uses TRBV28 and TRBJ1-4; TRBD1 matches 8 bases. Germline trimming cut 4 bases from V and 5 bases from J; bases unmatched to any gene: 6. Germline V gene data show CDR1 as MDHEN and CDR2 as SYDVKM. CDR3 length: 15 amino acids.

The chain joins TRBV15 to TRBJ1-4; the D gene is possibly TRBD1 (5 bases). Trimming left V 2 bases short and J 3 bases short, with 7 bases between. Germline V lookup: CDR1 LNHNV, CDR2 YYDKDF (reference sequence). This CDR3 has 14 amino acids. The CDR3 DNA follows: TGTGCCACCAGCAGACAGGGTGCTAATGAAAAACTGTTTTTT. Residues: CATSRQGANEKLFF. Using reference TRBV15 and TRBJ1-4 for the parts outside the CDR3, the full variable domain is DAMVIQNPRYQVTQFGKPVTLSCSQTLNHNVMYWYQQKSSQAPKLLFHYYDKDFNNEADTPDNFQSRRPNTSFCFLDIRSPGLGDTAMYLCATSRQGANEKLFFGSGTQLSVL.

This rearrangement joins TRBV27 to TRBJ2-3; D possibly corresponds to TRBD2 (6 bases). Germline V gene lookup returns CDR1 MNHEY and CDR2 SMNVEV (reference sequence). Trimming stripped 3 bases from V and 1 base from J, with 14 bases between. This CDR3 region has 16 residues. CDR3 residues: CASSFRRVAGTDTQYF. The CDR3 region has the DNA TGTGCCAGCAGTTTCCGGAGGGTGGCGGGCACAGATACGCAGTATTTT.

The chain carries TRBV28 and TRBJ2-1; possible D gene TRBD2, 5 bases. This CDR3 has 13 amino acids. Germline V gene lookup returns CDR1 MDHEN and CDR2 SYDVKM. Trimming cost V 5 bases and J 8 bases, with 13 bases left between them. The chain's CDR3 is CASSLQASHEQFF. The CDR3 DNA reads TGTGCCAGCAGTCTTCAGGCTAGCCATGAGCAGTTCTTC.

The gene calls are TRBV5-1 and TRBJ2-1, with D unresolved. V was cut by 6 bases and J by 8 bases, with 15 bases left in between. This CDR3 region has 13 residues. CDR1 and CDR2 from the germline V gene are SGHRS and YFSETQ. In DNA, the CDR3 is TGCGCCAGCACCATGACCCCACCGGATGAGCAGTTCTTC. Translating gives CASTMTPPDEQFF.

The J gene is TRBJ2-1, the V gene TRBV5-1, with TRBD2 as a possible D gene (6 bases). Germline V gene lookup returns CDR1 SGHRS and CDR2 YFSETQ. V was pared by 4 bases and J by 10 bases, with 24 bases between. The CDR3 consists of 16 residues. The CDR3 nucleotides read TGCGCCAGCAGCCTTCCGGGTGGCGGGGCCGCTAAAGAGCAGTTCTTC. It is translated as CASSLPGGGAAKEQFF.

The J gene is TRBJ2-5, the V gene TRBV7-2, with D perhaps matching TRBD1 (5 bases). CDR3 length: 17 residues. V was pared by 2 bases and J by 3 bases, with 19 bases between. Germline V gene sequence: CDR1 SGHTA, CDR2 FQGNSA. As DNA, the CDR3 is TGTGCCAGCAGCTTACCGGCTGGACGGACAAAGAAAGAGACCCAGTACTTC. It specifies CASSLPAGRTKKETQYF.

This rearrangement joins TRBV5-5 to TRBJ1-1; D remains ambiguous. The CDR3 runs to 14 residues. Germline V gene sequence: CDR1 SGHKS, CDR2 YYEKEE (reference sequence). Trimming cost V 5 bases and J 5 bases, with 16 bases left between them. The CDR3 spells CASRLGLLVTEAFF. CDR3 nucleotides: TGTGCCAGCAGGCTGGGCCTTCTCGTGACTGAAGCTTTCTTT.

The V call is TRBV6-6, the J call TRBJ1-4, with D possibly matching TRBD1 (5 bases). The CDR3 sequence is 14 residues long. V was clipped by 3 bases and J by 6 bases, with 11 bases between them. Germline values: CDR1 MNHNY, CDR2 SVGAGI (reference sequence). CDR3 sequence: CASSYSGGYEKLFF. The CDR3 nucleotides are TGTGCCAGCAGTTATAGCGGGGGTTATGAAAAACTGTTTTTT.

The V call is TRBV2, the J call TRBJ1-1, with D unresolved. The CDR3 consists of 14 residues. The germline V gene encodes CDR1 SNHLY and CDR2 FYNNEI. V gave up 3 bases and J gave up 0 bases, with 8 bases separating them. The CDR3 reads CASSENSLNTEAFF. DNA for the CDR3: TGTGCCAGCAGTGAGAACAGTTTGAACACTGAAGCTTTCTTT.

The chain has TRBV28 and TRBJ2-1; the match to TRBD2 covers 14 bases. From germline, CDR1 is MDHEN and CDR2 SYDVKM. V lost 6 bases, J lost 3 bases, and 7 bases stayed unmatched. The CDR3 runs 17 residues. This chain's CDR3 is CASRGLAGAAGYNEQFF. The CDR3 DNA reads as TGTGCCAGCAGGGGACTAGCGGGAGCGGCCGGCTACAATGAGCAGTTCTTC.

This chain joins TRBV7-3 and TRBJ2-1, with unresolved D. This CDR3 has 15 residues. Germline V gives CDR1 SGHTA, CDR2 FQGTGA. Trimming pared 5 bases from V and 2 bases from J, leaving 13 bases between. CDR3 coding DNA: TGTGCCAGCAGCCCCGCCGGAAATACCTACAATGAGCAGTTCTTC. Translation: CASSPAGNTYNEQFF.

The CDR3 region has the DNA TGTGCCAGCAGTCCCCATACTACAGGGGTCTATCGCTGGGACAATCAGCCCCAGCATTTT. Protein: CASSPHTTGVYRWDNQPQHF. The chain is built from TRBV27 and TRBJ1-5; 7 bases map to TRBD1. V lost 5 bases, J lost 3 bases, and 22 bases stayed unmatched. The CDR3 runs 20 residues. Looked up from germline, CDR1 is MNHEY and CDR2 is SMNVEV (reference sequence).

The chain carries TRBV9 and TRBJ1-5; D gene unclear. V dropped 0 bases and J dropped 5 bases, with 9 bases sitting between them. Germline loops: CDR1 SGDLS, CDR2 YYNGEE. The CDR3 covers 14 residues. In DNA form, the CDR3 reads TGTGCCAGCAGCGTAGGCAAGAGCGATCAGCCCCAGCATTTT. Protein: CASSVGKSDQPQHF.

This chain uses TRBV5-1 with TRBJ1-1; D is unclear. The V end was cut by 5 bases, the J end by 3 bases, with 17 bases between. This CDR3 contains 15 residues. Germline values: CDR1 SGHRS, CDR2 YFSETQ. The CDR3 spells CASRLIASFYTEAFF. For the CDR3, the DNA is TGCGCCAGCAGATTAATCGCGAGTTTCTACACTGAAGCTTTCTTT.

DNA of the CDR3: TGTTCCGTTCCGCCGGGTCCCGACACTGAAGCTTTCTTT. The encoded protein is CSVPPGPDTEAFF. This chain links TRBV27 with TRBJ1-1, with D hard to call. Germline-derived CDR1 and CDR2 are MNHEY and SMNVEV (reference sequence). This CDR3 is 13 amino acids long.

The chain has TRBV4-1 and TRBJ2-5; possible D gene TRBD1, 5 bases. The CDR3 consists of 13 residues. Trimming left V 4 bases short and J 3 bases short, with 9 bases between. Germline-derived CDR1 and CDR2 are MGHRA and YSYEKL. The CDR3 DNA sequence: TGCGCCAGCAGCCGACAGCAAAAAGAGACCCAGTACTTC. This codes for CASSRQQKETQYF.

V and J are TRBV5-1 and TRBJ2-2; 12 nucleotides agree with TRBD2. V shed 0 bases, J shed 5 bases, and the junction held 2 bases outside the gene matches. In germline, CDR1 is SGHRS, CDR2 YFSETQ. This CDR3 contains 16 residues. CDR3 protein: CASSLATSGRTGELFF. The CDR3 DNA follows: TGCGCCAGCAGCTTGGCTACTAGCGGGAGGACCGGGGAGCTGTTTTTT.

The chain links TRBV28 to TRBJ1-2, with a tentative D call TRBD1 (5 bases). This CDR3 has 14 amino acids. Germline V CDR1 and CDR2: MDHEN, SYDVKM. V was trimmed by 0 bases and J by 7 bases, leaving 12 bases between them. CDR3 nucleotides: TGTGCCAGCAGTTTATGGGGGACTATGAGTGGCTACACCTTC. Its protein is CASSLWGTMSGYTF.

V and J are TRBV11-3 and TRBJ2-5, with 8 bases that match TRBD2. V shed 5 bases, J shed 5 bases, and the junction held 7 bases outside the gene matches. The CDR3 totals 14 residues. Per germline, CDR1 SGHNT and CDR2 YENEEA. The CDR3 DNA is TGTGCCAGCAGCGCCGGGACGGGAGGGGAGACCCAGTACTTC. Translating gives CASSAGTGGETQYF.

The rearrangement links TRBV7-2 to TRBJ1-4; 10 bases are shared with TRBD1. Losses at the gene ends were 4 bases for V and 7 bases for J; bases not matched to a gene: 3. Germline V gene lookup returns CDR1 SGHTA and CDR2 FQGNSA. The CDR3 consists of 14 residues. The CDR3 loop is CASSSGTGAEKLFF. The DNA for the CDR3 is TGTGCCAGCAGCTCGGGGACAGGGGCTGAAAAACTGTTTTTT.

In DNA, the CDR3 is TGCGCCAGCAGTGGCGGACGGGTTCAGCCCCAGCATTTT. This gives the protein CASSGGRVQPQHF. The chain uses TRBV4-1 and TRBJ1-5; unclear D gene. V gave up 6 bases and J gave up 6 bases, with 12 bases separating them. The CDR3 contains 13 residues. Germline loops: CDR1 MGHRA, CDR2 YSYEKL.

The rearrangement links TRBV7-2 to TRBJ1-5; D is ambiguous. Trimming took off 3 bases at V and 0 bases at J, with 6 bases between the two ends. Germline V gene sequence: CDR1 SGHTA, CDR2 FQGNSA. The CDR3 totals 14 residues. CDR3: CASSFSASNQPQHF. The CDR3 region has the DNA TGTGCCAGCAGCTTTTCCGCTAGCAATCAGCCCCAGCATTTT.

Of note for this clone: The DNA is left out, because the CDR3 cannot be placed on it with certainty; the CDR3 is given as TCRdb lists it. The chain carries TRBV30 and TRBJ1-4. The length of the CDR3 is 11 amino acids, counting both ends. The germline gives CDR1 GTSNPN, CDR2 SVGIG (reference sequence). CDR3 protein: CAHRDRKNCFF.

The chain employs TRBV4-2 and TRBJ2-7; D possibly matches TRBD1 or TRBD2 (6 bases each). CDR1 is LGHNA, CDR2 YNFKEQ, per germline. The V end lost 4 bases, the J end lost 6 bases, and 19 bases lay between the germline ends. The CDR3 has 15 residues. The CDR3 DNA sequence: TGTGCCAGCAGCCGGAGGGGGGCAGGGGATCCCGAGCAGTACTTC. It specifies CASSRRGAGDPEQYF.

This clone occurred once. V usage is TRBV11-3 and J usage is TRBJ2-5; the D gene could be TRBD1 or TRBD2 (6 bases each). The V and J ends lost 5 bases and 5 bases respectively, with 24 bases between them. The CDR3 covers 17 residues. CDR1 SGHNT and CDR2 YENEEA come from the germline V gene. The CDR3 sequence is CASSPHFGGAGAETQYF. The CDR3 coding sequence is TGTGCCAGCAGCCCTCACTTCGGGGGCGCAGGCGCCGAGACCCAGTACTTC.

V is TRBV29-1 and J is TRBJ2-5, with D unclear. V lost 8 bases to trimming and J lost 5 bases, with 9 bases between them. The CDR3 spans 10 residues. Germline V lookup: CDR1 SQVTM, CDR2 ANQGSEA. As DNA, the CDR3 is TGCAGCCTGCGAGGCGAGACCCAGTACTTC. Protein sequence: CSLRGETQYF.

The rearrangement uses TRBV28 and TRBJ2-7; weak D call: TRBD1 (5 bases). CDR3 length: 14 residues. Germline V gene data show CDR1 as MDHEN and CDR2 as SYDVKM. V was cut by 5 bases and J by 3 bases, with 14 bases left in between. The CDR3 DNA is TGTGCCAGCAGTCCAATCGACAGTTACTACGAGCAGTACTTC. It yields the protein CASSPIDSYYEQYF.

This chain joins TRBV5-1 and TRBJ2-1, with a weak D call TRBD2 (6 bases). This CDR3 has 16 residues. Trimming left V 0 bases short and J 2 bases short, with 12 bases between. In germline, CDR1 is SGHRS, CDR2 YFSETQ. The CDR3 DNA reads as TGCGCCAGCAGCTTGGCCGGGGGTTTCCCCTACAATGAGCAGTTCTTC. Translating it yields CASSLAGGFPYNEQFF. The full variable domain, its missing parts supplied by reference TRBV5-1 and TRBJ2-1, is KAGVTQTPRYLIKTRGQQVTLSCSPISGHRSVSWYQQTPGQGLQFLFEYFSETQRNKGNFPGRFSGRQFSNSRSEMNVSTLELGDSALYLCASSLAGGFPYNEQFFGPGTRLTVL.